Here is one T cell receptor beta chain with its context. These data originate in a study of blood T cell dynamics during melanoma immunotherapy. Time point: week 3, after first cycle of checkpoint inhibitor. TCRdb's table, derived via immunoSEQ multiplex PCR, lists solely in-frame clones and lacks some. The sample consists of roughly 10,000 clones, approximately 88% of them appearing once. The source is a human donor with melanoma. Source: blood, taken from a patient treated with checkpoint blockade.

The CDR3 loop reads CASPYQVNSGNTIYF. Written as DNA, the CDR3 is TGTGCCAGCCCATATCAGGTCAACTCTGGAAACACCATATATTTT. This chain links TRBV18 with TRBJ1-3; D is unresolved. V lost 8 bases, J lost 0 bases, and 14 bases lay in between. The CDR3 has 15 residues. Germline loops: CDR1 KGHSH, CDR2 LQKENI.